These T cell receptor beta chains were read from a single sample in a study of OX40 agonist ivuxolimab in advanced cancers. Assay used: immunoSEQ multiplex PCR; TCRdb lists only in-frame clones, some missing. In the table there are 40,000 to 50,000 clones, approximately 87% of which are singletons. Sequencing was performed on CD4+ or CD8+ T cells sorted from blood, taken in a trial of the OX40 agonist ivuxolimab. These receptors came from an adult with an advanced solid tumor such as melanoma, head and neck, liver or kidney cancer. CDR3s include the opening cysteine and the closing phenylalanine or tryptophan. The order of the fields is V gene, D gene, J gene, CDR3 protein. D genes are given only for firm matches.

TRBV7-9	-	TRBJ2-3	CASSLARNTDTQYF
TRBV5-1	-	TRBJ1-3	CASSLGSSGNTIYF
TRBV9	TRBD2	TRBJ2-1	CASSELGTSGRTQQFF
TRBV6-1	-	TRBJ1-5	CASSARDQEPQHF
TRBV6-5	TRBD2	TRBJ2-7	CASSSSGRASFYEQYF
TRBV7-8	TRBD2	TRBJ2-5	CASRTGGSLQTQYF
TRBV5-1	TRBD2	TRBJ2-3	CASSLSGSLDTQYF
TRBV5-6	-	TRBJ2-7	CASSLTGDTRRRQYF
TRBV7-8	-	TRBJ2-3	CASSNVHTDTQYF
TRBV6-1	-	TRBJ1-2	CASSFNRRNYTF
TRBV16	TRBD1	TRBJ1-2	CASSPNQGVDYGYTF
TRBV6-6	-	TRBJ1-1	CASSYSIWAEAFF
TRBV6-5	TRBD1	TRBJ1-5	CASSRQGRNQPQHF
TRBV4-1	-	TRBJ1-1	CASSQTRTVLEAFF
TRBV6-1	-	TRBJ1-3	CASSELGSGGGGNTIYF